This paragraph reports one T cell receptor beta chain. This record comes from a study of blood T cell repertoires in COVID-19. Overall study: Acute-phase and convalescent COVID-19 samples originated in the United States, Italy and Spain. Sources were T cells, B-cell-depleted T cells, or PBMCs; the material itself was cDNA or gDNA.

Original analysis: The authors estimated nucleated cell counts from reference gene primer amplification. The data were produced by immunoSEQ multiplex PCR, yet TCRdb's version contains in-frame clones alone and is incomplete. Clone size and V and J calls were adopted from that table, with D and trimming inferred from the DNA. The table lists about 260,000 clones, about 89% of them singletons, with about 10% in the top ten. Trimming stripped 2 bases from V and 0 bases from J, with 19 bases between. Germline loops: CDR1 SGHTA, CDR2 FQGNSA. There are 18 residues in the CDR3. This TCR derives from a man between 35 and 55 years old with active or convalescent COVID-19. The sequencing input was peripheral blood. The chain has TRBV7-2 and TRBJ1-1; maybe TRBD1 (6 bases). CDR3 coding DNA: TGTGCCAGCAGCTTAAAGACAGGTGTCCTAACTATGAACACTGAAGCTTTCTTT. Protein: CASSLKTGVLTMNTEAFF.